These 18 T cell receptor beta chains share one sample of origin, sequenced in a study of identical twins. MiXCR, applied by TCRdb to the 5' RACE reads, yields one record per CDR3 protein. The data hold under 350,000 distinct CDR3 sequences, with just under 9.5% observed a single time. Another study also made use of these data, one on yellow fever vaccine responses in identical twins.

The sample taken for sequencing was CD8+ T cells sorted from blood. The receptor set was obtained from a woman aged 18-30 years in good health.

This clonotype was seen many times. The chain couples TRBV11-2 to TRBJ2-7, with D uncertain. Trimming cost V 5 bases and J 3 bases, with 17 bases left between them. Germline V gives CDR1 SGHAT, CDR2 FQNNGV. The CDR3 is 15 residues long. The CDR3 DNA reads as TGTGCCAGCAGCACCGATAACTACCAGAACTACGAGCAGTACTTC. It codes for CASSTDNYQNYEQYF.

Many counts were recorded for this clonotype. V and J are TRBV7-8 and TRBJ2-1, with D perhaps TRBD2 (6 bases). CDR3 length equals 16 residues. The germline V and J ends were trimmed by 0 bases and 3 bases, with 12 bases remaining between them. CDR1 SGHVS and CDR2 FQNEAQ come from the germline V gene. CDR3: CASSLAEGYGYNEQFF. The CDR3, as DNA: TGTGCCAGCAGCTTAGCGGAGGGTTATGGCTACAATGAGCAGTTCTTC.

This sequence joins TRBV6-5 and TRBJ2-7; perhaps TRBD2 as D (6 bases). CDR1 MNHEY and CDR2 SVGAGI come from the germline V gene. Deletions cut 0 bases from V and 5 bases from J, with 14 bases between. The length of the CDR3 is 15 residues. CDR3 loop: CASSYSDYLWDEQYF. DNA of the CDR3: TGTGCCAGCAGTTACTCGGACTACCTTTGGGACGAGCAGTACTTC.

This clonotype has ten or more counts. The chain couples TRBV29-1 to TRBJ2-7; TRBD2 might be the D (6 bases). This CDR3 has 16 residues. Germline CDR1 is SQVTM and CDR2 is ANQGSEA. Trimming pared 4 bases from V and 0 bases from J, leaving 19 bases between. The CDR3 loop is CSVGAGNGGSSYEQYF. The CDR3 nucleotides are TGCAGCGTTGGTGCTGGTAACGGAGGGAGCTCCTACGAGCAGTACTTC.

At least ten counts were recorded for this clonotype. The chain links TRBV20-1 to TRBJ2-7; D perhaps matches TRBD2 (7 bases). Germline CDR1 and CDR2: DFQATT and SNEGSKA (reference sequence). The CDR3 totals 14 residues. The germline V and J ends were trimmed by 1 base and 3 bases, with 13 bases remaining between them. For the CDR3, the DNA is TGCAGTGCTAGAGCTGGGGGGGGCGGCTACGAGCAGTACTTC. Translation: CSARAGGGGYEQYF.

The V call is TRBV5-4, the J call TRBJ2-5, with D perhaps being TRBD1 or TRBD2 (7 bases each). This CDR3 has 15 residues. Between the trimmed V and J ends, which lost 0 bases and 5 bases, there was a span of 14 bases. Germline values: CDR1 SGHNT, CDR2 YYREEE (reference sequence). In DNA form, the CDR3 reads TGTGCCAGCAGCTTGGGACAGGGAGGGTGGGAGACCCAGTACTTC. It translates to CASSLGQGGWETQYF.

This clonotype was counted only a few times. The rearrangement uses TRBV11-2 and TRBJ1-1; possibly TRBD1 for D (6 bases). Trimming removed 2 bases from V and 1 base from J, with 8 bases in between. Germline V gives CDR1 SGHAT, CDR2 FQNNGV. This CDR3 spans 14 amino acids. CDR3 in amino acids: CASSLSDRNTEAFF. The CDR3 DNA follows: TGTGCCAGCAGCTTATCGGACAGGAACACTGAAGCTTTCTTT.

The chain employs TRBV2 and TRBJ2-2; 7 bases fit TRBD1. Germline values: CDR1 SNHLY, CDR2 FYNNEI. The junction had 9 bases not matched to a gene; V was cut back by 8 bases and J by 0 bases. The CDR3 length is 16 residues. The CDR3 sequence: CASLRRQGANTGELFF. CDR3 nucleotides: TGTGCCAGCTTACGGCGTCAGGGGGCGAACACCGGGGAGCTGTTTTTT.

The chain joins TRBV5-1 to TRBJ2-5; 7 nucleotides line up with TRBD2. The CDR3 extends over 15 amino acids. Per germline, CDR1 SGHRS and CDR2 YFSETQ. The ends lost 1 base at V and 2 bases at J; junction bases unmatched: 5. The CDR3 DNA reads TGCGCCAGCAGCTTGTGGGTCGGGGGGCAAGAGACCCAGTACTTC. Protein: CASSLWVGGQETQYF. The full variable domain, its missing parts supplied by reference TRBV5-1 and TRBJ2-5, is KAGVTQTPRYLIKTRGQQVTLSCSPISGHRSVSWYQQTPGQGLQFLFEYFSETQRNKGNFPGRFSGRQFSNSRSEMNVSTLELGDSALYLCASSLWVGGQETQYFGPGTRLLVL.

This clonotype showed up many times. The chain employs TRBV7-2 and TRBJ2-5; unclear D gene. Germline loops: CDR1 SGHTA, CDR2 FQGNSA. V was clipped by 4 bases and J by 4 bases, with 10 bases between them. This CDR3 has 13 amino acids. The CDR3: CASSSPPLETQYF. DNA for the CDR3: TGTGCCAGCAGCTCCCCCCCCTTAGAGACCCAGTACTTC.

This clonotype was detected a few times. The J gene is TRBJ1-6, the V gene TRBV10-3, with 11 bases that match TRBD1. V lost 10 bases to trimming and J lost 11 bases; unmatched junction nucleotides: 10. The CDR3 totals 14 residues. Germline V gives CDR1 ENHRY, CDR2 SYGVKD. The CDR3 spells CATYPGQGEAPLHF. CDR3 in DNA: TGTGCCACTTACCCGGGACAGGGGGAGGCACCCCTCCACTTT.

This clonotype was observed a handful of times. The chain recombines TRBV21-1 with TRBJ2-7; no DNA check was done on the table's D call, TRBD1. TRBV21-1 corresponds to a pseudogene. The CDR3 is 16 amino acids. The CDR3 DNA follows: TGTGCCAGCAGCAAATTTAGAGCAGGGATTACCTACGAGCAGTACTTC. It is translated as CASSKFRAGITYEQYF.

A few counts support this clonotype. This chain links TRBV6-2 or TRBV6-3 with TRBJ2-7; TRBD1 matches at 7 bases. Germline V gives CDR1 MNHEY, CDR2 SVGEGT. CDR3 length: 13 residues. Germline trimming cut 10 bases from V and 3 bases from J; bases unmatched to any gene: 9. The CDR3 sequence is CATLGDRYYEQYF. Written as DNA, the CDR3 is TGTGCCACCCTGGGGGACAGATACTACGAGCAGTACTTC.

Only a few counts were recorded for this clonotype. V is TRBV29-1 and J is TRBJ2-3, with unresolved D. Trimming shortened V by 7 bases and J by 2 bases, and 13 bases separated the two germline ends. Germline assignment: CDR1 SQVTM and CDR2 ANQGSEA. The CDR3 has 13 amino acids. The CDR3 DNA reads TGCAGCGCCCAAACGGATAACACAGATACGCAGTATTTT. Amino acid sequence: CSAQTDNTDTQYF.

This clonotype has just a few counts. The CDR3 here is CASSSASVDSGELFF. Here the CDR3 DNA reads TGTGCCAGCAGCTCTGCCTCTGTTGACTCCGGGGAGCTGTTTTTT. The V and J genes are TRBV7-9 and TRBJ2-2; no clear D gene. The CDR3 has 15 amino acids. The V gene lost 4 bases and the J gene lost 6 bases, with 15 bases spanning the gap. From germline, CDR1 is SEHNR and CDR2 FQNEAQ (reference sequence).

This clonotype was counted a few times. The genes are TRBV12-3 or TRBV12-4 and TRBJ2-1; the D is unclear. The V and J ends lost 8 bases and 0 bases respectively, with 11 bases between them. The CDR3 runs 14 residues. The CDR3 bases are TGTGCCAGCGGAGCGCCGGACTCCTACAATGAGCAGTTCTTC. Translation: CASGAPDSYNEQFF.

The table lists this clonotype with many counts. V gene TRBV5-1 combines with J gene TRBJ2-5, with D perhaps matching TRBD1 or TRBD2 (5 bases each). Trimming cost V 3 bases and J 1 base, with 10 bases left between them. Germline V gene sequence: CDR1 SGHRS, CDR2 YFSETQ. The CDR3 contains 14 residues. The CDR3, as DNA: TGCGCCAGCAGCTCGGGACGGGGCCAAGAGACCCAGTACTTC. It codes for CASSSGRGQETQYF.

The gene calls are TRBV2 and TRBJ2-7; no clear D gene. V lost 4 bases to trimming and J lost 9 bases, with 13 bases between them. The CDR3 has 12 amino acids. Germline V gene lookup returns CDR1 SNHLY and CDR2 FYNNEI. The CDR3, as DNA: TGTGCCAGCAGTGGAAAAGAGGATTGGCAGTACTTC. Protein sequence: CASSGKEDWQYF.